This T cell receptor (beta chain) was recovered during a study of CXCR3-negative and CXCR3-positive naive CD8 T cells. For the study at large: With about 1.5 +/- 0.3 million reads per library, the TRB reads numbered around 140 million in total.

General study findings and limits: TRBV-TRBJ usage was alike in naive CXCR3-negative and CXCR3-positive cells but differed in memory cells. Partially decreased CXCR3 expression was recorded after cryopreservation, and fresh PBMCs were used in most assays. Similarly elevated diversity marked both naive subsets, with memory CD8+ cells showing far lower diversity.

In the case of this clonotype: Its antigen remains unknown.

The CDR3 contains 15 residues. Germline loops: CDR1 SEHNR, CDR2 FQNEAQ (reference sequence). The study made its TRB cDNA libraries by 5' RACE, adding UMI labels. TCRdb reprocessed the 5' RACE reads and reports one entry per CDR3 protein, with no DNA. This table holds about 38,000 distinct CDR3 sequences. Sequencing input: memory CD8+ T cells from blood. This rearrangement joins TRBV7-9 to TRBJ2-1; TCRdb returns TRBD1, unconfirmable since there is no DNA. The sequence came from a human donor in good health. Some clones in this sample may be carry-over from other donors' samples. CDR3 residues: CASSIPGTGYNEQFF.